This is a list of T cell receptor beta chains from one sample in a study of high-grade serous ovarian cancer treatment subgroups. Assay: immunoSEQ multiplex PCR; the TCRdb copy retains only in-frame clones and omits some. The sample consists of 12,000 to 15,000 clones, roughly 90% of them appearing once. Sequenced sample: tumor tissue. Receptor source: a human donor with high-grade serous ovarian cancer. CDR3s leave out the opening cysteine and the closing phenylalanine or tryptophan. A clone size is listed for some rows: how often the clone was seen (once, few, many), or a class if it is expanded.

J gene | V gene | clone size | CDR3 protein
TRBJ2-3 | TRBV2 | - | ASGHLTDTQY
TRBJ2-3 | TRBV19 | once | ASRPGLVQDTQY
TRBJ1-4 | TRBV30 | few | AWNGPAPKLF
TRBJ2-1 | TRBV2 | few | ASRVEGAPYNEQF
TRBJ1-5 | TRBV7-2 | - | ASSAKWGNQPQH
TRBJ2-1 | TRBV9 | - | ASSVRGQHYNEQF
TRBJ2-1 | TRBV9 | - | APTGGLRPGNEQF
TRBJ2-7 | TRBV5-6 | - | ASSLGTSVYEQY
TRBJ2-3 | TRBV27 | - | ASSQKQGITDTQY
TRBJ2-1 | TRBV4-1 | once | ASSPGLAGGFNEQF
TRBJ2-7 | TRBV6-1 | - | ASSEPGTSSYEQY
TRBJ2-7 | TRBV7-2 | - | ASSLEAGVPPYEQY
TRBJ1-3 | TRBV7-8 | - | ASSLRLTSGNTIY
TRBJ2-7 | TRBV5-1 | - | ASSWDLTSDEQY
TRBJ1-4 | TRBV27 | - | ASSLWSNEKLF
TRBJ2-3 | TRBV18 | - | ASSPSGQITDTQY
TRBJ1-1 | TRBV4-1 | - | ASSQYSLGQGLMNTEAF
TRBJ2-3 | TRBV2 | - | ASTLRGQGSTDTQY
TRBJ2-5 | TRBV29-1 | - | SVWLAGGETQY
TRBJ2-1 | TRBV28 | - | ASSRWRGGNNEQF
TRBJ2-4 | TRBV5-6 | once | ASSPSDRGNIQY
TRBJ1-1 | TRBV7-9 | - | ASSLVGVVTEAF
TRBJ1-2 | TRBV5-6 | - | ASSPGGTRYGYT
TRBJ2-5 | TRBV5-1 | once | ASSLIGGVKETQY
TRBJ2-1 | TRBV19 | - | ASSPWGAGYNEQF
TRBJ1-5 | TRBV4-3 | - | ASSHWDRGSNQPQH
TRBJ2-5 | TRBV5-1 | - | ASSVGQTQETQY
TRBJ2-1 | TRBV13 | - | ASSLQSARLMGYSSYNEQF
TRBJ1-1 | TRBV25-1 | - | ASSEHGRGNTEAF
TRBJ2-5 | TRBV6-5 | few | ASSRSGGSQETQY
TRBJ1-2 | TRBV5-1 | - | ASSFGVQGSYGYT
TRBJ1-6 | TRBV19 | - | ASSMLGGGRNRQNSPLH
TRBJ2-7 | TRBV18 | - | ASSPESGTYEQY
TRBJ1-6 | TRBV4-1 | - | ASSQLRLDRSSPLH
TRBJ2-5 | TRBV6-1 | - | ASSLGTDQETQY
TRBJ2-7 | TRBV27 | - | ASSQTGRSWEQY
TRBJ2-2 | TRBV5-4 | once | ASSFPNTGELF
TRBJ2-3 | TRBV7-2 | - | ASSFPGGRDTQY
TRBJ2-2 | TRBV2 | - | ASSVPVGELF
TRBJ1-6 | TRBV12-5 | - | ASGLVLGTRARLH
TRBJ1-6 | TRBV6-1 | - | ASSEGSPNSPLH
TRBJ2-7 | TRBV7-2 | - | ASSLGLAGGLEQY
TRBJ2-3 | TRBV9 | - | ATSRGHPTDTQY